A selection of T cell receptor beta chains follows, all from one sample in a study of shared clonotypes between healthy human individuals. Sequencing was performed with immunoSEQ multiplex PCR; in TCRdb, only in-frame clones are kept and a portion is missing. Here the sample spans nearly 2 million clones, about 95% being singletons. The sequencing input was naive CD8+ T cells sorted from blood. The source of these receptors is a man between 18 and 29 years old in good health. CDR3s include the opening cysteine and the closing phenylalanine or tryptophan. The D gene is left open where the match is weak. Size is stated for part of the rows, as once, few or many counts, or as a class when the clone is expanded.

cdr3_nt: TGTGCCAGCAGCGTAGGGGGAGGGGTTCTCTCCTACGAGCAGTACTTC; cdr3_aa: CASSVGGGVLSYEQYF; v_call: TRBV9; j_call: TRBJ2-7; d_call: TRBD2; clone_size: NA
cdr3_nt: TGTGCCTGGAGCGGGACGGAAATTGACAATGAGCAGTTCTTC; cdr3_aa: CAWSGTEIDNEQFF; v_call: TRBV30; j_call: TRBJ2-1; d_call: NA; clone_size: NA
cdr3_nt: TGTGCCAGCAGTGCGGTAGGGAACACTGAAGCTTTCTTT; cdr3_aa: CASSAVGNTEAFF; v_call: TRBV28; j_call: TRBJ1-1; d_call: NA; clone_size: NA
cdr3_nt: TGCGCCAGCAGCCAAGAGGCTAGCCCAAACGAGGGGGAGACCCAGTACTTC; cdr3_aa: CASSQEASPNEGETQYF; v_call: TRBV4-3; j_call: TRBJ2-5; d_call: NA; clone_size: NA
cdr3_nt: TGTGCCAGCAATATGGAGGGGACCAACACTGAAGCTTTCTTT; cdr3_aa: CASNMEGTNTEAFF; v_call: TRBV11-2; j_call: TRBJ1-1; d_call: NA; clone_size: NA
cdr3_nt: TGTGCCAGCAGGGGACAAAACACCGGGGAGCTGTTTTTT; cdr3_aa: CASRGQNTGELFF; v_call: TRBV27; j_call: TRBJ2-2; d_call: NA; clone_size: NA
cdr3_nt: TGTGCCAGCAGCCCGGACGCGTACAATGAGCAGTTCTTC; cdr3_aa: CASSPDAYNEQFF; v_call: TRBV7-8; j_call: TRBJ2-1; d_call: NA; clone_size: NA
cdr3_nt: TGTGCCAGCAGTAACTCGTGGGGGGCTGGCGACGAGCAGTACTTC; cdr3_aa: CASSNSWGAGDEQYF; v_call: TRBV6-5; j_call: TRBJ2-7; d_call: NA; clone_size: NA
cdr3_nt: TGCGCCAGCAGTCTGGGCCCCTTAAATCAGCCCCAGCATTTT; cdr3_aa: CASSLGPLNQPQHF; v_call: TRBV5-1; j_call: TRBJ1-5; d_call: NA; clone_size: NA
cdr3_nt: TGTGCCAGCAGCCAAACAGGGGGCGCGTCAGATACGCAGTATTTT; cdr3_aa: CASSQTGGASDTQYF; v_call: TRBV7-3; j_call: TRBJ2-3; d_call: TRBD1; clone_size: NA
cdr3_nt: TGTGCCAGCAGCCAGGTAGCGGGGGCCCTCACAGATACGCAGTATTTT; cdr3_aa: CASSQVAGALTDTQYF; v_call: TRBV4-2; j_call: TRBJ2-3; d_call: TRBD2; clone_size: NA
cdr3_nt: TGTGCCAGTAGTCCCTCAGGTAGCGGGGGGAAAGATACGCAGTATTTT; cdr3_aa: CASSPSGSGGKDTQYF; v_call: TRBV19; j_call: TRBJ2-3; d_call: TRBD2; clone_size: NA
cdr3_nt: TGTGCCAGCAGTCCCGGGACTAGCACTTACAATGAGCAGTTCTTC; cdr3_aa: CASSPGTSTYNEQFF; v_call: TRBV2; j_call: TRBJ2-1; d_call: TRBD2; clone_size: NA
cdr3_nt: TGTGCCAGCAGTGAAGTGGGGACAGAATCCGAGTCCTACAATGAGCAGTTCTTC; cdr3_aa: CASSEVGTESESYNEQFF; v_call: TRBV6-1; j_call: TRBJ2-1; d_call: TRBD1; clone_size: NA
cdr3_nt: TGTGCCAGCATTGGTCAGTCCTACGAGCAGTACTTC; cdr3_aa: CASIGQSYEQYF; v_call: TRBV6-6; j_call: TRBJ2-7; d_call: NA; clone_size: NA
cdr3_nt: TGTGCCAGCAGCTTGGGAGCGGGATCCTACGAGCAGTACTTC; cdr3_aa: CASSLGAGSYEQYF; v_call: TRBV11-2; j_call: TRBJ2-7; d_call: TRBD2; clone_size: NA
cdr3_nt: TGCGCCAGCAGCCAACCGACTAGCGGGGGGAGCTACGAGCAGTACTTC; cdr3_aa: CASSQPTSGGSYEQYF; v_call: TRBV4-1; j_call: TRBJ2-7; d_call: TRBD2; clone_size: once
cdr3_nt: TGTGCCATCAGTGATAAAGGAGGACAGGGGGCCATCGAGCAGTACTTC; cdr3_aa: CAISDKGGQGAIEQYF; v_call: TRBV10-3; j_call: TRBJ2-7; d_call: TRBD1; clone_size: NA
cdr3_nt: TGTGCCAGCAGTTCGAAGACCTACGAGCAGTACTTC; cdr3_aa: CASSSKTYEQYF; v_call: TRBV7-9; j_call: TRBJ2-7; d_call: NA; clone_size: NA
cdr3_nt: TGCGCCAGCAGCTTGAGTCAACAGGGAAATAACTATGGCTACACCTTC; cdr3_aa: CASSLSQQGNNYGYTF; v_call: TRBV5-1; j_call: TRBJ1-2; d_call: NA; clone_size: NA
cdr3_nt: TGTGCCAGCATCCGTCCAGGAAGGGGTACTAATGAAAAACTGTTTTTT; cdr3_aa: CASIRPGRGTNEKLFF; v_call: TRBV11-3; j_call: TRBJ1-4; d_call: NA; clone_size: once
cdr3_nt: TGTGCCAGCAGTGCACTAGCGGGGGGGACCTACGAGCAGTACTTC; cdr3_aa: CASSALAGGTYEQYF; v_call: TRBV28; j_call: TRBJ2-7; d_call: TRBD2; clone_size: NA
cdr3_nt: TGTGCCAGCAGCCTGTACGGACCCATCCCGTACTACGAGCAGTACTTC; cdr3_aa: CASSLYGPIPYYEQYF; v_call: TRBV5-6; j_call: TRBJ2-7; d_call: NA; clone_size: NA
cdr3_nt: TGTGCCAGCAGTTTATCGACAGGGGGCGCGACTGAAGCTTTCTTT; cdr3_aa: CASSLSTGGATEAFF; v_call: TRBV27; j_call: TRBJ1-1; d_call: TRBD1; clone_size: NA
cdr3_nt: TGCGCCAGCAGCTTCTACCGGACAGGGGTGAACTATGGCTACACCTTC; cdr3_aa: CASSFYRTGVNYGYTF; v_call: TRBV5-1; j_call: TRBJ1-2; d_call: TRBD1; clone_size: NA
cdr3_nt: TGCAGCGTTGAAGAGATCCGAGCCGACAGGCCCTATGGCTACACCTTC; cdr3_aa: CSVEEIRADRPYGYTF; v_call: TRBV29-1; j_call: TRBJ1-2; d_call: NA; clone_size: NA
cdr3_nt: TGTGCCAGCAGGGGGCCCACAGATACGCAGTATTTT; cdr3_aa: CASRGPTDTQYF; v_call: TRBV2; j_call: TRBJ2-3; d_call: NA; clone_size: NA
cdr3_nt: TGCGCCAGCAGCCAAGGTACAGGAGTTTCACCCCTCCACTTT; cdr3_aa: CASSQGTGVSPLHF; v_call: TRBV4-1; j_call: TRBJ1-6; d_call: NA; clone_size: NA
cdr3_nt: TGTGCCAGCAAACTTGGAGGTAGCAATCAGCCCCAGCATTTT; cdr3_aa: CASKLGGSNQPQHF; v_call: TRBV27; j_call: TRBJ1-5; d_call: NA; clone_size: NA
cdr3_nt: TGTGCCAGCACCTCTCGGGGACACGGCTACGAGCAGTACTTC; cdr3_aa: CASTSRGHGYEQYF; v_call: TRBV2; j_call: TRBJ2-7; d_call: NA; clone_size: NA
cdr3_nt: TGTGCCAGCTCACAAGGACAGGGTCCCACCTACGAGCAGTACTTC; cdr3_aa: CASSQGQGPTYEQYF; v_call: TRBV18; j_call: TRBJ2-7; d_call: TRBD1; clone_size: NA
cdr3_nt: TGTGCCAGCAGTCCTGCGTGGAACAGAATTAACACCGGGGAGCTGTTTTTT; cdr3_aa: CASSPAWNRINTGELFF; v_call: TRBV7-9; j_call: TRBJ2-2; d_call: NA; clone_size: NA
cdr3_nt: TGTGCCACGCTACCCGGCTACACCTTC; cdr3_aa: CATLPGYTF; v_call: TRBV6-1; j_call: TRBJ1-2; d_call: NA; clone_size: NA
cdr3_nt: TGTGCCAGCCGGGAAGGGGGACAAGAGACCCAGTACTTC; cdr3_aa: CASREGGQETQYF; v_call: TRBV7-9; j_call: TRBJ2-5; d_call: NA; clone_size: NA
cdr3_nt: TGTGCCAGCAGCGAGGGACAGTTCAACTATGGCTACACCTTC; cdr3_aa: CASSEGQFNYGYTF; v_call: TRBV27; j_call: TRBJ1-2; d_call: TRBD1; clone_size: NA